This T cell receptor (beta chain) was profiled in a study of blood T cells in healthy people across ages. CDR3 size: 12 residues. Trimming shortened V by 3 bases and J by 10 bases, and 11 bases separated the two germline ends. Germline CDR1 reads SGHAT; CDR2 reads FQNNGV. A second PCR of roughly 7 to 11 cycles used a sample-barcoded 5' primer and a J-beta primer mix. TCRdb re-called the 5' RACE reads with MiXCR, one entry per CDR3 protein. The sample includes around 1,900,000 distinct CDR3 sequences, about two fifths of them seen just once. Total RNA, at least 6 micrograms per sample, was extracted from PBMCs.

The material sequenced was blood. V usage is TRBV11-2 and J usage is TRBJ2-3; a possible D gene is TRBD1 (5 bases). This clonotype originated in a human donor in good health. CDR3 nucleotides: TGTGCCAGCAGCTTCGAACAGGCCCCGCAGTATTTT. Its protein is CASSFEQAPQYF.